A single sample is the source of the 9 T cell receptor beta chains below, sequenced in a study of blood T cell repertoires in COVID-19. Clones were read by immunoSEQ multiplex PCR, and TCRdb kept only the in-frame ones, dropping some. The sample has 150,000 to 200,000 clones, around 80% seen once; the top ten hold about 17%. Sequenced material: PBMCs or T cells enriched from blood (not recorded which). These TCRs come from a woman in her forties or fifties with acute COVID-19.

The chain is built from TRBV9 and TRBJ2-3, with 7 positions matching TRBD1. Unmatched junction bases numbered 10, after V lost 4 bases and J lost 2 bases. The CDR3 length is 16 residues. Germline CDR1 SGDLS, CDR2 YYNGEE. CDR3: CASSSDYRGSTDTQYF. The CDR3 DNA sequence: TGTGCCAGCAGCTCTGACTACAGGGGATCCACAGATACGCAGTATTTT.

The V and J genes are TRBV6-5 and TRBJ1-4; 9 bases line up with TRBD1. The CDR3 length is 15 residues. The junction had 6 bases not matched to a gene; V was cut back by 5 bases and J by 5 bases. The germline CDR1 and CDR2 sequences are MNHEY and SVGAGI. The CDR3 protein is CASSKQGARNEKLFF. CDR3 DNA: TGTGCCAGCAGTAAACAGGGGGCGCGGAATGAAAAACTGTTTTTT.

The DNA of the CDR3 is TGTGCCAGCAGCCCAGGGAGCGGGGTGCGGAACACTGAAGCTTTCTTT. It translates to CASSPGSGVRNTEAFF. J is TRBJ1-1 and V is TRBV7-2; possible D gene TRBD1, 5 bases. Germline lookup yields CDR1 SGHTA and CDR2 FQGNSA. The CDR3 has 16 residues. The V end was cut by 5 bases, the J end by 1 base, with 17 bases between.

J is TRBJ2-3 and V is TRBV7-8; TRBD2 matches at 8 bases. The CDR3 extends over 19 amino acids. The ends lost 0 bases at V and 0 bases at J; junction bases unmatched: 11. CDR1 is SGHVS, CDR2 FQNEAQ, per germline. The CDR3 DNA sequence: TGTGCCAGCAGCTTAGCGGGACTAGTTGGGGGCCTTAGCACAGATACGCAGTATTTT. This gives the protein CASSLAGLVGGLSTDTQYF.

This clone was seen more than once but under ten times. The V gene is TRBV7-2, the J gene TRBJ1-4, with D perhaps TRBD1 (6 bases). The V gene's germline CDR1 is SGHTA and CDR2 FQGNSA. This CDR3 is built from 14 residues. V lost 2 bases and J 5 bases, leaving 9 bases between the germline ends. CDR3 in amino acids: CASSLQGRNEKLFF. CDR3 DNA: TGTGCCAGCAGCTTACAGGGGCGAAATGAAAAACTGTTTTTT.

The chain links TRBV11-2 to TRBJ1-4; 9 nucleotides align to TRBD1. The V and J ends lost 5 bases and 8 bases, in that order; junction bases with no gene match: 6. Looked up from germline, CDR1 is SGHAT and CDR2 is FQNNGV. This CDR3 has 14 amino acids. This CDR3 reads CASSRDRVGEKLFF. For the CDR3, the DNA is TGTGCCAGCAGCCGGGACAGGGTGGGAGAAAAACTGTTTTTT.

Here the CDR3 reads CASSDTRLAGYNEQFF. DNA of the CDR3: TGTGCCAGCAGTGACACCCGACTAGCGGGTTACAATGAGCAGTTCTTC. The chain carries TRBV25-1 and TRBJ2-1; 10 bases line up with TRBD2. From germline, CDR1 is MGHDK and CDR2 SYGVNS. Trimming took 3 bases from V and 4 from J; bases not matched to a gene: 6. The CDR3 totals 16 residues.

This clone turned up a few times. For the CDR3, the DNA is TGTGCCAGCAGCGAAGCCGGGACAGGGATATACGGAAACACCATATATTTT. Protein: CASSEAGTGIYGNTIYF. The chain recombines TRBV9 with TRBJ1-3; 9 nucleotides line up with TRBD1. The CDR3 has 17 residues. The germline CDR1 and CDR2 sequences are SGDLS and YYNGEE. V gave up 3 bases and J gave up 4 bases; unmatched junction bases: 11.

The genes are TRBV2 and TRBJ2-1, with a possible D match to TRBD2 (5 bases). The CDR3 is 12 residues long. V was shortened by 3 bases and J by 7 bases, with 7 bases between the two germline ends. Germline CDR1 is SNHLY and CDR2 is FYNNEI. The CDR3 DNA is TGTGCCAGCAGTGACGGGGAAAATGAGCAGTTCTTC. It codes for CASSDGENEQFF. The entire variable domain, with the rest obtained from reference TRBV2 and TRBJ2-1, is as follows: EPEVTQTPSHQVTQMGQEVILRCVPISNHLYFYWYRQILGQKVEFLVSFYNNEISEKSEIFDDQFSVERPDGSNFTLKIRSTKLEDSAMYFCASSDGENEQFFGPGTRLTVL.